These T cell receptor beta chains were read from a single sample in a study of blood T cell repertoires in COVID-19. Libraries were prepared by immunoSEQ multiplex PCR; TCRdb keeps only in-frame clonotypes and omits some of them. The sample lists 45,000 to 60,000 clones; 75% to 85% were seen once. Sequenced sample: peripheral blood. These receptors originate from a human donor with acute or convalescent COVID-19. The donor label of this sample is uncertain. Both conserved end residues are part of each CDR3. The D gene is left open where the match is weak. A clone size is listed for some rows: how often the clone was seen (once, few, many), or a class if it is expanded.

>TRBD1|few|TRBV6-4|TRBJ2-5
TGTGCCAGCAGTGAATCCGGGACAGGGCAAGAGACCCAGTACTTC
CASSESGTGQETQYF
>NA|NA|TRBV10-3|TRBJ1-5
TGTGCCATCAGTGGCGGAGATCAGCCCCAGCATTTT
CAISGGDQPQHF
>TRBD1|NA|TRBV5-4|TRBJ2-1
TGTGCCAGCAGCTCAGGGGGAAACAATGAGCAGTTCTTC
CASSSGGNNEQFF
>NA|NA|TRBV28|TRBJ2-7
TGTGCCAGCAGTTTGGGCGGGACAGCTAACTACGAGCAGTACTTC
CASSLGGTANYEQYF
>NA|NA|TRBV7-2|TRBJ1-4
TGTGCCAGCAGCCTAACTTTTAATGAAAAACTGTTTTTT
CASSLTFNEKLFF
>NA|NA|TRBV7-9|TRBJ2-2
TGTGCCAGCAGCCTACAGGGATCCGGGGAGCTGTTTTTT
CASSLQGSGELFF
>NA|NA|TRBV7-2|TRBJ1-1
TGTGCCAGCAGCTCCTCAGGGTCAACTGAAGCTTTCTTT
CASSSSGSTEAFF
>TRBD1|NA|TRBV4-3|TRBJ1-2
TGCGCCAGCAGCCAATGGTCAGGGGGCGGGAACTATGGCTACACCTTC
CASSQWSGGGNYGYTF
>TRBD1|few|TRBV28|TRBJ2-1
TGTGCCAGCAGCTACCAAGGTCTTCACAGGGGCGGGTCCTACAATGAGCAGTTCTTC
CASSYQGLHRGGSYNEQFF
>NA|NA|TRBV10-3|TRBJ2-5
TGTGCCACCACAGGGGGGGGAGAGACCCAGTACTTC
CATTGGGETQYF
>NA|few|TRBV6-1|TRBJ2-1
TGTGCCAGCAGTGAAGGGCTTTGGGCAAATGAGCAGTTCTTC
CASSEGLWANEQFF
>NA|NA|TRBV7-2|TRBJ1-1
TGTGCCAGCAGCTTAGGCGGGGCTGGTGGCGACACTGAAGCTTTCTTT
CASSLGGAGGDTEAFF
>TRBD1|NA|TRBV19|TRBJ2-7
TGTGCCAGTAGTGCTCTACAGGGGTACGAGCAGTACTTC
CASSALQGYEQYF
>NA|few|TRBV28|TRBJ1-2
TGTGCCAGCAGCTCCGGCGGGGGGGTCGATCACGGCTATGGCTACACCTTC
CASSSGGGVDHGYGYTF
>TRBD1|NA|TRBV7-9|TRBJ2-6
TGTGCCAGCAGCAAGGGACAGGGGGGATCCTCTGGGGCCAACGTCCTGACTTTC
CASSKGQGGSSGANVLTF
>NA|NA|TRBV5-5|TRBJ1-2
TGTGCCAGCAGCTTGCGGGGAGAATGGAGCGGCTACACCTTC
CASSLRGEWSGYTF
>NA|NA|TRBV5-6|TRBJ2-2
TGTGCCAGCCGGCGGGACACCGGGGAGCTGTTTTTT
CASRRDTGELFF
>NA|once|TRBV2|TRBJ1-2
TGTGCCAACGAGGGAGGGTTGGGTGGCTACACCTTC
CANEGGLGGYTF
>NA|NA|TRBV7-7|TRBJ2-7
TGTGCTAGCAGCCCTACAGGGATCGAGCAGTACTTC
CASSPTGIEQYF
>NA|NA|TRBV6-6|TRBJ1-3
TGTGCCAGCAGTTACCCCGCCGGCGGATCTGGAAACACCATATATTTT
CASSYPAGGSGNTIYF
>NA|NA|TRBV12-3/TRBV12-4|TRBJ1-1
TGTGCCAGCAGTTCGGACTTAGAAGCTTTCTTT
CASSSDLEAFF
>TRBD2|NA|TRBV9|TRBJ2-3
TGTGCCAGCAGCATCAGAGCGGGGGGGACAGATACGCAGTATTTT
CASSIRAGGTDTQYF
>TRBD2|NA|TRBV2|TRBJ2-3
TGTGCCAGCAGTTTCCTGGGACTAGCGGGCGGCCTCACAGATACGCAGTATTTT
CASSFLGLAGGLTDTQYF
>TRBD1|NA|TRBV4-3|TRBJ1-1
TGCGCCAGCAGCCTTGGGACAGGGGTTGTCATGAACACTGAAGCTTTCTTT
CASSLGTGVVMNTEAFF
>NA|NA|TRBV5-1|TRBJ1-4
TGCGCCAGCAGCTTGGGGCGGATGAACCTCCAAAAAGGTGAAAAACTGTTTTTT
CASSLGRMNLQKGEKLFF
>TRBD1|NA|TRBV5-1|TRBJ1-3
TGCGCCAGCAGCTTGACAGGGGGACAAGGAAACACCATATATTTT
CASSLTGGQGNTIYF
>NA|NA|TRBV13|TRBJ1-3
TGTGCCAGCAGCTTAGATCACAGCTCTGGAAACACCATATATTTT
CASSLDHSSGNTIYF
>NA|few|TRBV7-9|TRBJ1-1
TGTGCCAGCAGCTTCCCCAGTATGCCATCGAACACTGAAGCTTTCTTT
CASSFPSMPSNTEAFF
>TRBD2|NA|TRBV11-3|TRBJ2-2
TGTGCCAGCAGCCCCCCGGGACTAGCGGGACAAGGGGAGCTGTTTTTT
CASSPPGLAGQGELFF
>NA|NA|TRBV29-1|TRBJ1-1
TGCAGCGTTGCGACAGAGATGAACACTGAAGCTTTCTTT
CSVATEMNTEAFF
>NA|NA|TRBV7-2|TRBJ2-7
TGTGCCAGCAGCGGGGACACCTACGAGCAGTACTTC
CASSGDTYEQYF
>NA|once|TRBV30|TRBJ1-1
TGTGCCTGGAGTGACCCGCAGGGATTCTACACTGAAGCTTTCTTT
CAWSDPQGFYTEAFF
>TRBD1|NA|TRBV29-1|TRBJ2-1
TGCAGCGAGGGACAGCTTTACAATGAGCAGTTCTTC
CSEGQLYNEQFF